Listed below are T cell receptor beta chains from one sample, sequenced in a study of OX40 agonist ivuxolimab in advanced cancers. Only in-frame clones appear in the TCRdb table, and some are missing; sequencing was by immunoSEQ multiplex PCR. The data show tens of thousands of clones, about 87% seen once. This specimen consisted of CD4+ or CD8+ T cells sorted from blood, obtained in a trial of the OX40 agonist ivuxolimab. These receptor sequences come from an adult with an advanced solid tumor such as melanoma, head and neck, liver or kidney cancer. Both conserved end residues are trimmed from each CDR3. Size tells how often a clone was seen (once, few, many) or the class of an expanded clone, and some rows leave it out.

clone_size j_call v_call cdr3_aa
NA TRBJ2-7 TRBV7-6 ASSLGVIYEQY
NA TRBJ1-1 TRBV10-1 ASSESGTGGRGTEAF
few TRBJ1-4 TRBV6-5 ASSPSRGGFEKLF
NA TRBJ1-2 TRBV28 ASSLGRGQTGYT
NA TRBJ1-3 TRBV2 ASSSPTGLGNTIY
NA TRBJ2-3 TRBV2 ASTRLAGGEDTQY
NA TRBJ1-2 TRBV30 AVTGNYGYT
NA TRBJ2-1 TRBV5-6 ASSRGLAGWVEQF
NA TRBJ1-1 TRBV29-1 SVERNTEAF
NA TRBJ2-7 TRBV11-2 ASSPTVESEQY
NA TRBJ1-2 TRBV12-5 ASGLPWDRGREAYGYT
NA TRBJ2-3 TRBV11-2 ASRDRTDSTDTQY
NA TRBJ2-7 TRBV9 ASNPEGGVYEQY
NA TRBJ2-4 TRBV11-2 ASSLDGGQGAWAKNIQY
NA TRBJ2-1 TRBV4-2 ASSLVGPDNEQF
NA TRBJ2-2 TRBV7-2 ASSWLSGPTGELF
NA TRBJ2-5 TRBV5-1 ASSFQGQGGETQY
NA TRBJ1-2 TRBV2 ASTVGQGIVYSGYT
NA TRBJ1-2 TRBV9 ASSAGTRYGYT
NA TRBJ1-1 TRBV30 AWARQMDTEAF
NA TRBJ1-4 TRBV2 ASTVGTGGEKLF
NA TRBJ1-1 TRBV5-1 ASSPRGGQTEAF
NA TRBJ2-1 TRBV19 ASNPGGRAREQF
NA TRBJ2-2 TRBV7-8 ASSPWGTTDAGELF
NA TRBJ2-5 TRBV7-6 ASSARNRETQY
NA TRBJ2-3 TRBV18 ASSPGPSTDTQY
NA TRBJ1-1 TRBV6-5 ASRGGDMNTEAF
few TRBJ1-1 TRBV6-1 ASTANRDTEAF
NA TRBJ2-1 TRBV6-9 ASSPFGGGKHTDNNEQF
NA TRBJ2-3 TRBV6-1 ASYDTSTDTQY
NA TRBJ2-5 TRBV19 ASSINPAGVGETQY
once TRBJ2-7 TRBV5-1 ASSPRTGTDYEQY
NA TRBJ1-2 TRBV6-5 ASRLTQGPNYGYT
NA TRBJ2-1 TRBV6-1 ASSERRELVQF
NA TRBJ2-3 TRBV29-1 SVAFQAVAADTQY
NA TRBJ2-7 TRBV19 ASNPGQGTYEQY
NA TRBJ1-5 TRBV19 ASGRDGSNQPQH
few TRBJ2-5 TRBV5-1 ASSLWGEGQETQY
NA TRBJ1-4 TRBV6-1 ASSTRDGLREKLF
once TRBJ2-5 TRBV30 ASSRDQETQY
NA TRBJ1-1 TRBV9 ASSVASPGDTEAF
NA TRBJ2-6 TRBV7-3 ASSTNRVSSGANVLT